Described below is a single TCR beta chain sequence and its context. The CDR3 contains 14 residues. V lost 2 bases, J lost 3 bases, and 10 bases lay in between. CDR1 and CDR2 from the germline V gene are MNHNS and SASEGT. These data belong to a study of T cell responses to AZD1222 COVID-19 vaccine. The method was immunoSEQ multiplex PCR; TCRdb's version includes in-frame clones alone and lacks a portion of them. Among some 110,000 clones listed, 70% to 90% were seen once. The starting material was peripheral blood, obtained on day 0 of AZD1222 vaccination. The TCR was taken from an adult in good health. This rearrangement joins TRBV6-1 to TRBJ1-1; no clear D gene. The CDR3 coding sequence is TGTGCCAGCAGTGAACATTGGAGGGACACTGAAGCTTTCTTT. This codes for CASSEHWRDTEAFF.